This entry lists 22 T cell receptor beta chains sequenced from one sample in a study of T cell changes during pregnancy in multiple sclerosis. Profiled with immunoSEQ multiplex PCR; TCRdb holds only in-frame clones, not every one. Among approximately 43,000 clones listed, around 95% were seen once. The input for sequencing was CD8+ T cells from peripheral blood mononuclear cells, taken after pregnancy. These receptors were taken from a female donor with multiple sclerosis, enrolled in a pregnancy study.

This clone was observed once. The rearrangement links TRBV6-5 to TRBJ2-7, with 8 bases that match TRBD1. Trimming took 3 bases from V and 1 from J; bases not matched to a gene: 5. The CDR3 runs to 15 residues. Per germline, CDR1 MNHEY and CDR2 SVGAGI. CDR3 residues: CASSYGQGASYEQYF. Written as DNA, the CDR3 is TGTGCCAGCAGTTATGGGCAGGGGGCGTCCTACGAGCAGTACTTC.

The gene calls are TRBV7-9 and TRBJ2-7; no clear D. CDR3 length: 14 residues. V lost 1 base and J lost 0, with 7 bases in between. The V gene's germline CDR1 is SEHNR and CDR2 FQNEAQ (reference sequence). The CDR3 bases are TGTGCCAGCAGCTTAGACCACGGCTCCTACGAGCAGTACTTC. The encoded protein is CASSLDHGSYEQYF.

The chain has TRBV9 and TRBJ2-4; D perhaps matches TRBD2 (7 bases). The CDR3 length is 15 residues. V lost 3 bases and J 4 bases, leaving 14 bases between the germline ends. CDR1 and CDR2 from the germline V gene are SGDLS and YYNGEE. This CDR3 is CASSEGGASKNIQYF. The CDR3 region has the DNA TGTGCCAGCAGCGAAGGGGGGGCCTCGAAAAACATTCAGTACTTC.

V is TRBV28 and J is TRBJ2-7, with 11 bases matching TRBD1. This CDR3 contains 14 residues. V lost 4 bases, J lost 7 bases, and 6 bases stayed unmatched. The germline V gene encodes CDR1 MDHEN and CDR2 SYDVKM. The CDR3 region has the DNA TGTGCCAGCAGTTCAGGACAGGGGGCGGGGGAGCAGTACTTC. Translation gives CASSSGQGAGEQYF.

The chain joins TRBV27 to TRBJ2-7; D might be TRBD1 (8 bases). Germline CDR1 reads MNHEY; CDR2 reads SMNVEV (reference sequence). V lost 3 bases and J 7 bases, leaving 19 bases between the germline ends. The CDR3 totals 15 residues. CDR3 amino acids: CASSLVQGGVGEQYF. Written as DNA, the CDR3 is TGTGCCAGCAGTTTGGTACAGGGGGGGGTTGGGGAGCAGTACTTC.

The chain couples TRBV9 to TRBJ2-2, with D possibly being TRBD1 (5 bases). Trimming stripped 2 bases from V and 0 bases from J, with 20 bases between. CDR3 length: 19 residues. The germline gives CDR1 SGDLS, CDR2 YYNGEE. CDR3 amino acids: CASSVSSIRGRANTGELFF. As DNA, the CDR3 is TGTGCCAGCAGCGTTAGTAGTATTAGGGGTAGAGCGAACACCGGGGAGCTGTTTTTT.

The chain is built from TRBV18 and TRBJ2-4, with 7 bases fitting TRBD1. The CDR3 contains 14 residues. V trimming: 5 bases; J trimming: 8 bases; junction bases outside the gene matches: 9. Germline-derived CDR1 and CDR2 are KGHSH and LQKENI. DNA of the CDR3: TGTGCCAGCTCATCGACAGGGCCTGGGGACATTCAGTACTTC. Protein: CASSSTGPGDIQYF.

The chain joins TRBV7-2 to TRBJ2-1; 10 bases map to TRBD2. The CDR3 sequence is 16 residues long. The J segment lost 4 bases and the V segment lost 5 bases, leaving 8 bases of the junction unmatched. In germline, CDR1 is SGHTA, CDR2 FQGNSA. The CDR3 sequence: CASSPPRTSGYNEQFF. CDR3 DNA: TGTGCCAGCAGCCCCCCCCGGACTAGCGGATACAATGAGCAGTTCTTC.

The chain uses TRBV19 and TRBJ1-5; tentative D call: TRBD1 (5 bases). The V end was cut by 5 bases, the J end by 1 base, with 18 bases between. The CDR3 spans 17 residues. Germline-derived CDR1 and CDR2 are LNHDA and SQIVND (reference sequence). The CDR3 region has the DNA TGTGCCAGTAGTGCCTCAGACAGTATGTGGAGCAATCAGCCCCAGCATTTT. Amino acids: CASSASDSMWSNQPQHF.

The chain employs TRBV6-1 and TRBJ1-1, with D tentatively TRBD1 (6 bases). Trimming pared 2 bases from V and 0 bases from J, leaving 16 bases between. Germline V gene lookup returns CDR1 MNHNS and CDR2 SASEGT. CDR3 size: 17 residues. The CDR3 loop is CASSERMDRTMNTEAFF. The CDR3 DNA reads as TGTGCCAGCAGTGAACGTATGGACAGAACCATGAACACTGAAGCTTTCTTT.

The gene calls are TRBV2 and TRBJ2-5; the D gene is possibly TRBD1 (8 bases). This CDR3 comprises 15 residues. Between the trimmed V and J ends, which lost 5 bases and 2 bases, there was a span of 15 bases. Germline assignment: CDR1 SNHLY and CDR2 FYNNEI. CDR3 region: CASSTDREGQETQYF. In nucleotides, the CDR3 is TGTGCCAGCAGTACGGACAGGGAGGGACAAGAGACCCAGTACTTC.

The V gene is TRBV5-5, the J gene TRBJ2-7, with 10 nucleotides matching TRBD2. The junction had 10 bases not matched to a gene; V was cut back by 3 bases and J by 4 bases. The CDR3 covers 16 residues. Germline V gene sequence: CDR1 SGHKS, CDR2 YYEKEE (reference sequence). The CDR3 region is CASSSRTSGPLYEQYF. The CDR3 DNA reads TGTGCCAGCAGCTCACGGACTAGCGGACCCCTTTACGAGCAGTACTTC.

As regards this clone: Relative to the germline gene, one junction end is altered; a read error may explain this. This rearrangement joins TRBV6-1 to TRBJ2-7, with 14 bases fitting TRBD2. CDR3 size: 15 residues. Germline CDR1 reads MNHNS; CDR2 reads SASEGT. The DNA of the CDR3 is TGTGCCAGCAGTACCCCCGGGACTAGCGGGAGTGGAATGGGCTTC. Amino acids: CASSTPGTSGSGMGF.

V usage is TRBV7-9 and J usage is TRBJ1-2, with 11 bases fitting TRBD1. The trim removed 5 bases at V and 8 bases at J, leaving 7 bases unmatched. CDR1 is SEHNR, CDR2 FQNEAQ, per germline (reference sequence). The CDR3 spans 14 residues. CDR3 in DNA: TGTGCCAGCAGCGAAGGACAGGGGGCGGAAGGCTACACCTTC. This translates into CASSEGQGAEGYTF.

The chain uses TRBV7-2 and TRBJ2-7; TRBD2 agrees at 7 bases. The CDR3 runs 14 residues. Germline values: CDR1 SGHTA, CDR2 FQGNSA. J lost 6 bases, V lost 5 bases, and 10 bases had no gene match. DNA of the CDR3: TGTGCCAGCAGCGCCCGGGACTACAGTGGCGAGCAGTACTTC. Protein sequence: CASSARDYSGEQYF.

The CDR3 region is CASTERLSWTGGNEQFF. DNA for the CDR3: TGTGCCAGCACCGAAAGACTAAGTTGGACAGGGGGAAATGAGCAGTTCTTC. This chain links TRBV4-2 with TRBJ2-1, with TRBD1 matching over 10 bases. The CDR3 runs to 17 residues. Per germline, CDR1 LGHNA and CDR2 YNFKEQ. Germline trimming cut 7 bases from V and 7 bases from J; bases unmatched to any gene: 16.

The V call is TRBV19, the J call TRBJ1-1; D is ambiguous. V was trimmed by 4 bases and J by 0 bases, leaving 6 bases between them. Germline assignment: CDR1 LNHDA and CDR2 SQIVND (reference sequence). The CDR3 has 13 amino acids. CDR3 DNA: TGTGCCAGTAGTAGTTCGTTGAACACTGAAGCTTTCTTT. This translates into CASSSSLNTEAFF. The entire variable domain, with the rest obtained from reference TRBV19 and TRBJ1-1, is as follows: DGGITQSPKYLFRKEGQNVTLSCEQNLNHDAMYWYRQDPGQGLRLIYYSQIVNDFQKGDIAEGYSVSREKKESFPLTVTSAQKNPTAFYLCASSSSLNTEAFFGQGTRLTVV.

This clone was picked up one time. This chain connects TRBV27 to TRBJ2-7, with 12 bases lining up with TRBD2. Trimming at V came to 2 bases and at J to 5 bases, leaving 4 bases not matched to a gene. Germline V gene lookup returns CDR1 MNHEY and CDR2 SMNVEV (reference sequence). The CDR3 runs 15 residues. In DNA, the CDR3 is TGTGCCAGCAGTTTAGGACTAGCGGGAAACCACGAGCAGTACTTC. Protein product: CASSLGLAGNHEQYF.

The chain couples TRBV4-2 to TRBJ2-2; 8 nucleotides match TRBD2. The CDR3 spans 16 residues. Germline values: CDR1 LGHNA, CDR2 YNFKEQ. Unmatched junction bases numbered 8, after V lost 2 bases and J lost 6 bases. CDR3 nucleotides: TGTGCCAGCAGCCAAAGGACGGGGGGGCCCCCCGGGGAGCTGTTTTTT. It specifies CASSQRTGGPPGELFF.

The table lists this clone with a count of one. V usage is TRBV9 and J usage is TRBJ1-4; the D gene is possibly TRBD1 (6 bases). V shed 4 bases and J shed 5 bases, with 15 bases lying between them. Germline CDR1 and CDR2: SGDLS and YYNGEE. There are 15 residues in the CDR3. This CDR3 reads CASSHSGQLNEKLFF. As DNA, the CDR3 is TGTGCCAGCAGCCATTCCGGACAGTTAAATGAAAAACTGTTTTTT.

The chain carries TRBV11-3 and TRBJ2-1, with 7 nucleotides matching TRBD2. Germline-derived CDR1 and CDR2 are SGHNT and YENEEA. The CDR3 length is 18 residues. Germline trimming cut 0 bases from V and 4 bases from J; bases unmatched to any gene: 12. The CDR3 is CASSLEGSTLAAYNEQFF. The CDR3, as DNA: TGTGCCAGCAGCTTAGAGGGGTCCACGCTAGCGGCATACAATGAGCAGTTCTTC.

This clone was counted a single time. The gene calls are TRBV28 and TRBJ2-2, with a tentative D call TRBD2 (5 bases). Deletions cut 10 bases from V and 9 bases from J, with 18 bases between. This CDR3 is built from 13 residues. CDR1 and CDR2 (germline): MDHEN, SYDVKM. CDR3 protein: CATSSGYDRELFF. CDR3 DNA: TGTGCCACCTCGTCGGGGTATGACCGGGAGCTGTTTTTT.